One TCR beta chain is described in this entry. This sample was taken from a study of blood T cell repertoires in COVID-19. Overall study: The samples span acute and convalescent COVID-19 from the United States, Italy and Spain.

Trimming pared 1 base from V and 1 base from J, leaving 7 bases between. Germline loops: CDR1 LGHNA, CDR2 YSLEER. The CDR3 runs to 14 residues. Authors' methods: The assay estimated nucleated cells by amplifying reference gene primers. Generated by immunoSEQ multiplex PCR, the TCRdb table keeps only in-frame clones and is missing some. V, J and clone size derive from that table, while D and trimming were established from the DNA sequence. The sample has some 130,000 clones; roughly 84% are singletons. Categorization into cohorts depended on clinical history that participants reported. This clonotype was sampled from a man in his forties or fifties with acute COVID-19. The chain couples TRBV4-3 to TRBJ1-1; D gene ambiguous. The sequencing sample was made of PBMCs or T cells enriched from blood (not recorded which). CDR3 protein: CASSQVTENTEAFF. CDR3 in DNA: TGCGCCAGCAGCCAAGTCACAGAGAACACTGAAGCTTTCTTT.